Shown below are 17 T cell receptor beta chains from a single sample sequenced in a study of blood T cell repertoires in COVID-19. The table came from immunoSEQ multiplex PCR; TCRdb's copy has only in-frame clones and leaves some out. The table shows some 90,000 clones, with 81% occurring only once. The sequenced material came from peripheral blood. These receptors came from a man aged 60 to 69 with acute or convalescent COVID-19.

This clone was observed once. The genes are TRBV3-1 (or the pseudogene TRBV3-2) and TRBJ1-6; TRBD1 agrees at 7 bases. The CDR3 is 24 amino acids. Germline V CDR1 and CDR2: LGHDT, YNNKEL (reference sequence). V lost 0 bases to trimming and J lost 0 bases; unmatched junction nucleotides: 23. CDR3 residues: CASSQDQGENEVTRYSSYNSPLHF. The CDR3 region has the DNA TGTGCCAGCAGCCAAGATCAGGGGGAAAATGAAGTCACCAGGTATAGCTCCTATAATTCACCCCTCCACTTT.

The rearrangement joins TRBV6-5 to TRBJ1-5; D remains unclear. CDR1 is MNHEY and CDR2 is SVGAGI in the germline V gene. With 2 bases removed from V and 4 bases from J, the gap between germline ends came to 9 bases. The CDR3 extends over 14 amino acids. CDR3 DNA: TGTGCCAGCAGTTACAGCCGGACTAATCAGCCCCAGCATTTT. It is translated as CASSYSRTNQPQHF.

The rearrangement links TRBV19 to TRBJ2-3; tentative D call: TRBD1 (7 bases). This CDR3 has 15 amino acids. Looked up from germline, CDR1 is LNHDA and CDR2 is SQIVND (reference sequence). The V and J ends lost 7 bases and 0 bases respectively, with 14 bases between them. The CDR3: CASKAAGGSTDTQYF. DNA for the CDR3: TGTGCCAGTAAGGCCGCAGGGGGGAGCACAGATACGCAGTATTTT. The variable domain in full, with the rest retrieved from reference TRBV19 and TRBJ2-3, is DGGITQSPKYLFRKEGQNVTLSCEQNLNHDAMYWYRQDPGQGLRLIYYSQIVNDFQKGDIAEGYSVSREKKESFPLTVTSAQKNPTAFYLCASKAAGGSTDTQYFGPGTRLTVL.

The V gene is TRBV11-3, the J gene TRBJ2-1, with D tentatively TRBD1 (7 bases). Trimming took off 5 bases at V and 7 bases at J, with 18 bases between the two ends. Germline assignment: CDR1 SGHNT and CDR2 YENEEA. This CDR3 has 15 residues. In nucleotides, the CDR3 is TGTGCCAGCAGCCGCGGGACAGCTTTTATGAATGAGCAGTTCTTC. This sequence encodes CASSRGTAFMNEQFF.

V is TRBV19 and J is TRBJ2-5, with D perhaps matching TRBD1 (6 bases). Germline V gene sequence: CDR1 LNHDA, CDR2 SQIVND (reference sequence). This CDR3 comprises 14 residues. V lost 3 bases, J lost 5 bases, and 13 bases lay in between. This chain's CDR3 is CASSITGIVETQYF. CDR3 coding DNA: TGTGCCAGTAGTATTACAGGGATTGTGGAGACCCAGTACTTC.

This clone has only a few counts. The DNA for the CDR3 is TGTGCCATCAGTGACCCGGGACAGGGGCGTGGCGAGCAGTACTTC. Amino acids: CAISDPGQGRGEQYF. The genes are TRBV10-3 and TRBJ2-7; 10 bases agree with TRBD1. The germline gives CDR1 ENHRY, CDR2 SYGVKD. The CDR3 sequence is 15 residues long. The V and J ends lost 3 bases and 6 bases, in that order; junction bases with no gene match: 8.

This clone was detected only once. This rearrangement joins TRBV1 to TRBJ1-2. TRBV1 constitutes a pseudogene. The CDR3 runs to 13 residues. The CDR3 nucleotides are TGCACCAGCACCAGGGAGGTCGACTATGGCTACACCTTC. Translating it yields CTSTREVDYGYTF.

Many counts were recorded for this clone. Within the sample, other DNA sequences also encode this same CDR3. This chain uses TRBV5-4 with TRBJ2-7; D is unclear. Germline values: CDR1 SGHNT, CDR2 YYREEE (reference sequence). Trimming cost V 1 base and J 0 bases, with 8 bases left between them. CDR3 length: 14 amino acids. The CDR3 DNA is TGTGCCAGCAGCTTGCAACAGATCTCCTACGAGCAGTACTTC. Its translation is CASSLQQISYEQYF.

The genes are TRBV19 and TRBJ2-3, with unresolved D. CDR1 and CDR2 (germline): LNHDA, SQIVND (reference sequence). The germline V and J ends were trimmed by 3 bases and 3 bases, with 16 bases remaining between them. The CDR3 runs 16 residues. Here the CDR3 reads CASSISRLLLTDTQYF. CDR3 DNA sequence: TGTGCCAGTAGTATTTCGCGGCTACTACTGACAGATACGCAGTATTTT.

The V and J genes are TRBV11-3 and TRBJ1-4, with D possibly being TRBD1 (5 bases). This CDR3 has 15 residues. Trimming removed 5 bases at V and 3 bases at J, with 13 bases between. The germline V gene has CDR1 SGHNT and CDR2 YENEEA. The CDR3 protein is CASSGGARANEKLFF. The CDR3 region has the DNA TGTGCCAGCAGCGGTGGGGCGCGAGCTAATGAAAAACTGTTTTTT.

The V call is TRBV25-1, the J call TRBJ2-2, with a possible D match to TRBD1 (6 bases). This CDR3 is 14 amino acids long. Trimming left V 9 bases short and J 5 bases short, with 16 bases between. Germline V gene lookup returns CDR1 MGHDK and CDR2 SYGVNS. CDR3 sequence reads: CASRQVRETGELFF. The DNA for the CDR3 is TGTGCCAGTCGACAGGTTAGGGAAACCGGGGAGCTGTTTTTT.

CDR3 nucleotides: TGTGCCAGCAGTCTGACAGCTGGAAACACCATATATTTT. This gives the protein CASSLTAGNTIYF. The V call is TRBV6-6, the J call TRBJ1-3; possible D gene TRBD1, 5 bases. Germline values: CDR1 MNHNY, CDR2 SVGAGI (reference sequence). Trimming left V 5 bases short and J 2 bases short, with 7 bases between. CDR3 length: 13 residues.

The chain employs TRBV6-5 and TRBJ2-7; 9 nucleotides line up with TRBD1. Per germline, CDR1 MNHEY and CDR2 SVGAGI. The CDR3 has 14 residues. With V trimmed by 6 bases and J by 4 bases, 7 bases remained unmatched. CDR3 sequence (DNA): TGTGCCAGCAGGCCTCCGGGACAGGGATACGAGCAGTACTTC. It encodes CASRPPGQGYEQYF.

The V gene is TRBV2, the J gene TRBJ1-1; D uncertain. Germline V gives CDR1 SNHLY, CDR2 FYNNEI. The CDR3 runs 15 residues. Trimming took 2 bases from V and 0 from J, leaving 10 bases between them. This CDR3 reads CASSENGRMNTEAFF. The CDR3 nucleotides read TGTGCCAGCAGTGAAAATGGCAGAATGAACACTGAAGCTTTCTTT.

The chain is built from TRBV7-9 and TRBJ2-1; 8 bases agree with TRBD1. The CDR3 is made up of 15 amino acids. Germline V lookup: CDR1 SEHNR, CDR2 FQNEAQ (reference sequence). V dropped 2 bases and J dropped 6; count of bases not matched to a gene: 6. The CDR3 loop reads CASSLFTGGTNEQFF. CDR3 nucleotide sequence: TGTGCCAGCAGCTTATTTACAGGGGGTACCAATGAGCAGTTCTTC.

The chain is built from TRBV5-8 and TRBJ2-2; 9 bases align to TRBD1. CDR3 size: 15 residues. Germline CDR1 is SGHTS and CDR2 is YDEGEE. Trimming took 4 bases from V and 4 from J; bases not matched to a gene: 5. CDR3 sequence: CASSPGTGITGELFF. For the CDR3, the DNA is TGTGCCAGCAGCCCCGGGACAGGGATCACCGGGGAGCTGTTTTTT.

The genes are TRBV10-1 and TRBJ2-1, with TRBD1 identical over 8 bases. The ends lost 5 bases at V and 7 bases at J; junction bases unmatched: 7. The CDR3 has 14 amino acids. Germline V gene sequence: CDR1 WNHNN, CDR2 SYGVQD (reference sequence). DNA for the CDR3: TGCGCCAGCAGTAAGACAGGGGAGGATAATGAGCAGTTCTTC. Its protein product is CASSKTGEDNEQFF.